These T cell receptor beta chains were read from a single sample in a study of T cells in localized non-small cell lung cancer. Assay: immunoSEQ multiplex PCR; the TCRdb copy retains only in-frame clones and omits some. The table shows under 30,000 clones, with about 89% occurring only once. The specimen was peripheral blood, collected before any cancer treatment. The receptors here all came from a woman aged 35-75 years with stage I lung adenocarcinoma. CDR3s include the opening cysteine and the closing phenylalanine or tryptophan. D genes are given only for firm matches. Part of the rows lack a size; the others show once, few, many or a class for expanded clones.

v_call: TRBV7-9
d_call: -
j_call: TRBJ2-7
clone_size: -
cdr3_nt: TGTGCCAGCTCCCTCGTATCCTACGAGCAGTACTTC
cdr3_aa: CASSLVSYEQYF

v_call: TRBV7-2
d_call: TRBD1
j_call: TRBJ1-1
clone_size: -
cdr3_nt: TGTGCCAGCAGCTTATGGGACAGCTTTAACACTGAAGCTTTCTTT
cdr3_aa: CASSLWDSFNTEAFF

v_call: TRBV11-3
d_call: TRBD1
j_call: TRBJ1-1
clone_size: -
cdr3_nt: TGTGCCAGCAGCTTACAGGGGGAGAACACTGAAGCTTTCTTT
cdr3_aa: CASSLQGENTEAFF

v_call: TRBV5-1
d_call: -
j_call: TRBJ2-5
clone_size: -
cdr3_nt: TGCGCCAGCAGCTTGGCGGGACCTCAAGAGACCCAGTACTTC
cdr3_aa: CASSLAGPQETQYF

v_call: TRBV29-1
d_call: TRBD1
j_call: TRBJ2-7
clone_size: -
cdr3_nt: TGCAGCGCAAAAGGGACAGCCTTCTACGAGCAGTACTTC
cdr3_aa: CSAKGTAFYEQYF

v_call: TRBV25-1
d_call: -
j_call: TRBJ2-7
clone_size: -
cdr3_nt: TGTGCCAGCAGTGAAAGGGGTTCTCTCTACGAGCAGTACTTC
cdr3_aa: CASSERGSLYEQYF

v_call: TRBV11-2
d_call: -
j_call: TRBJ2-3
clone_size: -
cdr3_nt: TGTGCCAGCAGCTGGGGGGAAGCAACAGATACGCAGTATTTT
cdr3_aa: CASSWGEATDTQYF

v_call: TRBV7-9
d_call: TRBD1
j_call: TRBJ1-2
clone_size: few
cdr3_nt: TGTGCCAGCAGCTTAGACGACAGGGACAATGGCTACACCTTC
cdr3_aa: CASSLDDRDNGYTF

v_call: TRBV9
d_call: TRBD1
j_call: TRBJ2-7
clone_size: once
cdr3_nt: TGTGCCAGCTCGGGACAGGGGGCCTACGAGCAGTACTTC
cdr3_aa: CASSGQGAYEQYF

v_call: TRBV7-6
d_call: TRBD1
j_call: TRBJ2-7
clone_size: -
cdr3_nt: TGTGCCAGCAGCTTAGTAGCCGGACAGGACGCCTACGAGCAGTACTTC
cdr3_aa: CASSLVAGQDAYEQYF

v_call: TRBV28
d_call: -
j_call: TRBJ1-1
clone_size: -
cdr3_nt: TGTGCCAGCAGTTTCGCGGATGTTGGAGTGGCTTTCTTT
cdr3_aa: CASSFADVGVAFF

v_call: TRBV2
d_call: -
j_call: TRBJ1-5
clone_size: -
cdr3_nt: TGTGCCAGCAGTATGACAGAATATCAGCCCCAGCATTTT
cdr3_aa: CASSMTEYQPQHF

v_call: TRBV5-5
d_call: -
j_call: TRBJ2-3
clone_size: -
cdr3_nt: TGTGCCAGCAGCTTGGTGAGTATGGGGGGATTCGCCGGTCCTGGTACGCAGTATTTT
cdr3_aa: CASSLVSMGGFAGPGTQYF

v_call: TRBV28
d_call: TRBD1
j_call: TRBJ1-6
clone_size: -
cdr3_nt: TGTGCCAGCAGTTCCGACAGGGAAAATAATTCACCCCTCCACTTT
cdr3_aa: CASSSDRENNSPLHF

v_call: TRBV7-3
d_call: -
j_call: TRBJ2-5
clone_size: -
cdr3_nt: TGTGCCAGCAGCCCTGGGCCAGGGGGAGGGACCCAGTACTTC
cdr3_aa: CASSPGPGGGTQYF

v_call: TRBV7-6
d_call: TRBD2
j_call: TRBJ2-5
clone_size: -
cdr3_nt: TGTGCCAGCAGCGAGACTAGCGGGAGTTTAGAGACCCAGTACTTC
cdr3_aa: CASSETSGSLETQYF

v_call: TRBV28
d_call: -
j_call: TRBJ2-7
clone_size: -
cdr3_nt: TGTGCCAGCAGCTCAGCCCTTTCCTACGAGCAGTACTTC
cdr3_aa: CASSSALSYEQYF

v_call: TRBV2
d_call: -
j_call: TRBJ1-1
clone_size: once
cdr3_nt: TGTGCCAGCAGTGAAGGGTCAGGGAGCTGGACTGAAGCTTTCTTT
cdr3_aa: CASSEGSGSWTEAFF

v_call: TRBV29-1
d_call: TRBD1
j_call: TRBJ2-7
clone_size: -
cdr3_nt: TGCAGCGGAGTGGACAGGGGAACCCACGAGCAGTACTTC
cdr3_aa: CSGVDRGTHEQYF

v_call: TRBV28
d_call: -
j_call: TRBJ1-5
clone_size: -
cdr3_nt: TGTGCCAGCAGCCCTCAGACCTATAGCAATCAGCCCCAGCATTTT
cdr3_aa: CASSPQTYSNQPQHF

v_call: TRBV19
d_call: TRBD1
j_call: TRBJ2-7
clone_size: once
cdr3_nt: TGTGCCAGCAAAGGCGGACAGGGTTCCCCCTACGAGCAGTACTTC
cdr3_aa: CASKGGQGSPYEQYF

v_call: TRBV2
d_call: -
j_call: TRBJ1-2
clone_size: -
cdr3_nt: TGTGCCAGGGGAGCATTACTGGCCGGCTACACCTTC
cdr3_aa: CARGALLAGYTF

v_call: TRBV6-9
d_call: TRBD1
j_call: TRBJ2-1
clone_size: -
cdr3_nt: TGTGCCAGTCCTCATACAGGGGCCGTGAGCTCCTACAATGAGCAGTTCTTC
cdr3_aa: CASPHTGAVSSYNEQFF

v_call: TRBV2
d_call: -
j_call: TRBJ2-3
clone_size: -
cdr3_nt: TGTGCCAGCAGTGAACCCCGTCGGAATACGCAGTATTTT
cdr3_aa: CASSEPRRNTQYF

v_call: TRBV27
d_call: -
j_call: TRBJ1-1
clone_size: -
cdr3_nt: TGTGCCAGCCGGAGAGGTTGGACGGCTTTCTTT
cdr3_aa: CASRRGWTAFF

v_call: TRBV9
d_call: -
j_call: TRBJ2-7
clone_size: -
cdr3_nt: TGTGCCAGCAGCGCCAGTGGCTCCTACGAGCAGTACTTC
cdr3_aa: CASSASGSYEQYF

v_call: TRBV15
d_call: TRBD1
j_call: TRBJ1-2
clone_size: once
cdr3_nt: TGTGCCACCAGCAGAGAGAAAAGGGGGCCTAGGGGCTACACCTTC
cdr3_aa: CATSREKRGPRGYTF

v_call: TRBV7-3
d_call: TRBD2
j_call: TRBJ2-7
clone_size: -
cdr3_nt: TGTGCCAGCAGCCCCAGACTAGCGGGGCACTACGAGCAGTACTTC
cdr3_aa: CASSPRLAGHYEQYF

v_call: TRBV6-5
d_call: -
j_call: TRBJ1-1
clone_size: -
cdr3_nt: TGTGCCAGCAGTTACTCGGGGGCTGGTGAAGCTTTCTTT
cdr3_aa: CASSYSGAGEAFF

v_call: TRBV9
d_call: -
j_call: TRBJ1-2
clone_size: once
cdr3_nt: TGTGCCAGCACCCGGACAGACACTAACTATGGCTACACCTTC
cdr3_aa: CASTRTDTNYGYTF

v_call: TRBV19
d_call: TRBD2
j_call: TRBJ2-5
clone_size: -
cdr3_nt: TGTGCCAGTAATAAAGCGGGACAAGAGACCCAGTACTTC
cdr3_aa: CASNKAGQETQYF

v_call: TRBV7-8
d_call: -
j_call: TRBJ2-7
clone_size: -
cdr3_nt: TGTGCCAGCAGCTTAGGAAGGGCAACCTACGAGCAGTACTTC
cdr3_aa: CASSLGRATYEQYF

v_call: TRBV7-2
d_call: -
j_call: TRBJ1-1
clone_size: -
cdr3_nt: TGTGCCAGCAGCTTAGGAAGGGGGAACACTGAAGCTTTCTTT
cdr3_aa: CASSLGRGNTEAFF